This record covers a single T cell receptor (beta chain). Its target is not known. This CDR3 comprises 15 residues. V lost 7 bases to trimming and J lost 6 bases; unmatched junction nucleotides: 13. Germline V CDR1 and CDR2: SGHTA, FQGNSA. The data derive from a study of shared clonotypes between healthy human individuals. Study-wide findings and caveats: Deeper or shallower sequencing was expected to change how clonotypes are shared among donors.

Libraries were prepared by immunoSEQ multiplex PCR; TCRdb keeps only in-frame clonotypes and omits some of them. The sample carries about 1 million clones, more than 60% recorded once. The V and J genes are TRBV7-2 and TRBJ1-2; the match to TRBD1 covers 8 bases. The sequenced sample was memory CD4+ T cells sorted from blood. Subset denoted: CD45RA-negative fraction. This clonotype originated in a young man in good health. The DNA of the CDR3 is TGTGCCAGCACCGTAAGGACAGGGAGGGGGCATGGCTACACCTTC. Translation: CASTVRTGRGHGYTF.